This T cell receptor beta chain was obtained from a study of glioma-infiltrating T cells after dendritic cell vaccination. Clones were read by immunoSEQ multiplex PCR, and TCRdb kept only the in-frame ones, dropping some. This sample has roughly 100,000 clones; around 91% occur once, and the top ten carry roughly 3%. Time point described: after dendritic cell vaccination, including at tumor progression/relapse. The trim removed 5 bases at V and 8 bases at J, leaving 14 bases unmatched. The CDR3 extends over 15 amino acids. The V gene's germline CDR1 is SQVTM and CDR2 ANQGSEA. The sample was blood, taken after dendritic cell vaccination. V and J are TRBV29-1 and TRBJ2-3, with 9 bases fitting TRBD2. This receptor was taken from a human donor with glioblastoma. The CDR3: CSVLGLAGEVGTQYF. As DNA, the CDR3 is TGCAGCGTTCTTGGGTTAGCGGGAGAAGTTGGTACGCAGTATTTT.